This is a list of T cell receptor beta chains from one sample in a study of memory CD4+ T cells and cytomegalovirus serostatus. Measured with immunoSEQ multiplex PCR; TCRdb has only the in-frame clones, and not every one. The sample shows 80,000 or so clones, roughly 78% of them seen only once. Material for sequencing was memory CD4+ T cells from blood. All receptors come from an adult in good health and CMV-seropositive. CDR3s include the opening cysteine and the closing phenylalanine or tryptophan. Fields, in order: D gene, clone size, J gene, V gene, CDR3 protein, CDR3 DNA. D genes are given only for firm matches. Clone size is shown for a subset of rows, as once, few, many or a class of expanded clone.

- - TRBJ1-1 TRBV28 CASSRVWQGRENTEAFF TGTGCCAGCAGTCGGGTGTGGCAGGGGCGAGAAAACACTGAAGCTTTCTTT
TRBD1 few TRBJ2-5 TRBV5-6 CASSHIRDRRETQYF TGTGCCAGCAGCCATATCCGGGACAGGCGAGAGACCCAGTACTTC
TRBD1 few TRBJ1-2 TRBV11-3 CASSTNGQDYGYTF TGTGCCAGCAGCACTAACGGACAGGACTATGGCTACACCTTC
- - TRBJ1-2 TRBV19 CASSRGRDGLYGYTF TGTGCCAGTAGTCGAGGCCGGGACGGACTATATGGCTACACCTTC
- - TRBJ2-2 TRBV21-1 CASSPPCSSGRGIGELFF TGTGCCAGCAGCCCGCCGTGCTCTAGCGGGAGAGGGATCGGGGAGCTGTTTTTT
- - TRBJ1-6 TRBV28 CASRGSTSPLHF TGTGCCAGCAGAGGGTCAACCTCACCCCTCCACTTT
- - TRBJ1-4 TRBV2 CASIPQSNEKLFF TGTGCCAGCATCCCCCAGTCTAATGAAAAACTGTTTTTT
- - TRBJ2-5 TRBV5-1 CASSRGQQETQYF TGCGCCAGCAGCCGAGGGCAACAAGAGACCCAGTACTTC
TRBD1 - TRBJ1-1 TRBV27 CASSQGGTEAFF TGTGCCAGCAGTCAGGGGGGCACTGAAGCTTTCTTT
- - TRBJ2-3 TRBV11-3 CASSLVASSADTQYF TGTGCCAGCAGCTTAGTCGCGAGCTCAGCAGATACGCAGTATTTT
- - TRBJ2-3 TRBV7-2 CASSLQGPSTDTQYF TGTGCCAGCAGCTTACAGGGCCCTAGCACAGATACGCAGTATTTT
- - TRBJ1-1 TRBV30 CAWSEPHGGITEAFF TGTGCCTGGAGTGAACCTCATGGGGGGATAACTGAAGCTTTCTTT
- - TRBJ1-1 TRBV7-9 CASSLTENTEAFF TGTGCCAGCAGCTTAACAGAGAACACTGAAGCTTTCTTT
- once TRBJ1-2 TRBV30 CAWSRGGEGGGYTF TGTGCCTGGAGCCGAGGTGGGGAGGGTGGGGGCTACACCTTC
TRBD1 - TRBJ2-2 TRBV2 CASSFPGQGMEVGELFF TGTGCCAGCAGTTTTCCGGGACAGGGAATGGAAGTCGGGGAGCTGTTTTTT
TRBD2 - TRBJ2-7 TRBV27 CASSLEGRGGAKNEQYF TGTGCCAGCAGTTTAGAAGGGCGCGGGGGGGCCAAGAACGAGCAGTACTTC
TRBD1 once TRBJ1-1 TRBV4-2 CASSQVPGQSVTEAFF TGTGCCAGCAGCCAAGTTCCGGGACAGTCGGTAACTGAAGCTTTCTTT
- - TRBJ1-2 TRBV5-4 CASSFQDSQGVYGYTF TGTGCCAGCAGCTTCCAGGACTCACAAGGGGTGTATGGCTACACCTTC
- few TRBJ1-2 TRBV27 CATARAGENYGYTF TGTGCCACCGCTCGGGCAGGGGAGAACTATGGCTACACCTTC
- - TRBJ1-1 TRBV14 CASSQGSQTRAFF TGTGCCAGCAGCCAAGGGTCCCAAACCAGAGCTTTCTTT
- - TRBJ1-2 TRBV2 CASSPAGRLTANYGYTF TGTGCCAGCAGCCCAGCAGGCAGATTAACGGCTAACTATGGCTACACCTTC
TRBD1 - TRBJ2-1 TRBV28 CASSFSGRDSLF TGTGCCAGCAGTTTTTCTGGCCGGGACAGTCTCTTC
- - TRBJ2-3 TRBV9 CASSLGGGNADTQYF TGTGCCAGCAGCCTAGGGGGGGGCAATGCAGATACGCAGTATTTT
- few TRBJ2-5 TRBV6-5 CASSRTYGTQYF TGTGCCAGCAGTCGGACGTATGGGACCCAGTACTTC
- - TRBJ2-3 TRBV7-2 CASSPLTSTDTQYF TGTGCCAGCAGTCCTCTTACGAGCACAGATACGCAGTATTTT
- - TRBJ2-5 TRBV9 CASSPQDGRTGTQYF TGTGCCAGCAGCCCACAAGACGGGCGCACAGGGACCCAGTACTTC
TRBD1 - TRBJ2-2 TRBV6-5 CASSTMGQFTGELFF TGTGCCAGCAGCACCATGGGACAGTTCACCGGGGAGCTGTTTTTT
TRBD1 - TRBJ2-1 TRBV28 CASSTDRVSKNEQFF TGTGCCAGCAGTACCGACAGGGTTTCAAAGAATGAGCAGTTCTTC
- once TRBJ2-2 TRBV6-4 CASSDTDRELFF TGTGCCAGCAGTGACACGGACAGGGAGCTGTTTTTT
TRBD1 - TRBJ2-1 TRBV11-3 CASSLGDSYYNEQFF TGTGCCAGCAGCTTAGGGGACAGTTACTACAATGAGCAGTTCTTC
- - TRBJ2-3 TRBV19 CASSIGGGVADTQYF TGTGCCAGTAGTATTGGAGGAGGGGTAGCAGATACGCAGTATTTT
- - TRBJ1-5 TRBV6-5 CASSPRGRSPLPQHF TGTGCCAGCAGTCCTCGGGGCCGGAGTCCTCTCCCCCAGCATTTT
TRBD2 - TRBJ2-3 TRBV7-8 CASSLAAGSGSRYTQYF TGTGCCAGCAGCTTAGCGGCCGGTAGCGGGAGTCGATATACGCAGTATTTT
TRBD1 few TRBJ1-1 TRBV7-2 CASSLGDRRGTEAFF TGTGCCAGCAGCTTAGGGGACAGGCGTGGGACTGAAGCTTTCTTT
- once TRBJ1-2 TRBV11-2 CASSLVGASYGYTF TGTGCCAGCAGCTTAGTGGGGGCATCCTATGGCTACACCTTC
- - TRBJ2-3 TRBV7-9 CASSLWGTGSEDTQYF TGTGCCAGCAGCTTATGGGGTACAGGGAGTGAAGATACGCAGTATTTT
- - TRBJ1-5 TRBV19 CASSIQGRQQPQHF TGTGCCAGTAGTATCCAGGGGAGGCAACAGCCCCAGCATTTT
- - TRBJ2-2 TRBV4-3 CASSQVGGGAGELFF TGCGCCAGCAGCCAAGTTGGAGGGGGCGCCGGGGAGCTGTTTTTT
TRBD1 - TRBJ2-4 TRBV5-1 CASSLQGRGSAKNIQYF TGCGCCAGCAGCCTCCAGGGCAGGGGGTCCGCCAAAAACATTCAGTACTTC
TRBD1 - TRBJ1-2 TRBV2 CASSDTGGRGYTF TGTGCCAGCAGTGACACAGGGGGCCGTGGCTACACCTTC
- - TRBJ2-2 TRBV25-1 CATRRGAEGELFF TGTGCCACCAGGAGGGGGGCGGAGGGGGAGCTGTTTTTT
TRBD2 - TRBJ2-7 TRBV29-1 CSVEGLAGNEQYF TGCAGCGTTGAAGGGCTAGCGGGGAACGAGCAGTACTTC
TRBD2 - TRBJ2-5 TRBV7-2 CASSSGTSQVETQYF TGTGCCAGCAGCAGCGGGACTAGCCAAGTGGAGACCCAGTACTTC
- - TRBJ2-2 TRBV19 CASTRLGRRNTGELFF TGTGCCAGTACTCGGCTTGGTCGAAGGAACACCGGGGAGCTGTTTTTT
- - TRBJ2-2 TRBV4-1 CASSQDQGTGELFF TGCGCCAGCAGCCAAGATCAGGGAACCGGGGAGCTGTTTTTT
- - TRBJ1-2 TRBV30 CAWGTPGDSYGYTF TGTGCCTGGGGAACCCCAGGGGATTCCTATGGCTACACCTTC
TRBD2 - TRBJ2-5 TRBV5-1 CASSLASGRAGGETQYF TGCGCCAGCAGCTTGGCCAGCGGGAGGGCCGGGGGAGAGACCCAGTACTTC
TRBD1 - TRBJ1-2 TRBV6-6 CASTHGQGANYGYTF TGTGCCAGCACCCACGGGCAGGGGGCTAACTATGGCTACACCTTC
TRBD2 - TRBJ2-1 TRBV6-5 CASSPGLAVHNEQFF TGTGCCAGCAGTCCGGGACTAGCTGTCCACAATGAGCAGTTCTTC
- - TRBJ2-5 TRBV5-5 CASSLDMGVKTQYF TGTGCCAGCAGCTTGGATATGGGAGTGAAGACCCAGTACTTC
- - TRBJ1-2 TRBV28 CASSLEHFNGYTF TGTGCCAGCAGTTTAGAACACTTTAATGGCTACACCTTC
- - TRBJ2-2 TRBV30 CAWSVISYTGELFF TGTGCCTGGAGTGTAATCTCTTACACCGGGGAGCTGTTTTTT
- - TRBJ2-5 TRBV11-2 CASSPGPAGGETQYF TGTGCCAGCAGCCCGGGCCCTGCGGGTGGGGAGACCCAGTACTTC
- - TRBJ2-1 TRBV6-5 CASSYDGSAGYNEQFF TGTGCCAGCAGTTACGACGGCTCGGCGGGGTACAATGAGCAGTTCTTC
- - TRBJ2-3 TRBV5-1 CASSLLPGYTDTQYF TGCGCCAGCAGCTTGCTTCCGGGATACACAGATACGCAGTATTTT
- - TRBJ1-2 TRBV5-6 CASSLLDGNYGYTF TGTGCCAGCAGCTTGTTGGACGGGAACTATGGCTACACCTTC
TRBD1 - TRBJ1-5 TRBV5-4 CASSLDRDQPQHF TGTGCCAGCAGCTTAGACAGGGATCAGCCCCAGCATTTT
TRBD1 - TRBJ1-2 TRBV5-4 CASSSHRGQQGYYGYTF TGTGCCAGCAGCTCACACAGGGGCCAACAGGGATACTATGGCTACACCTTC
- - TRBJ2-7 TRBV6-1 CASSAFGSDRGEQYF TGTGCCAGCAGTGCCTTTGGGTCTGATCGGGGCGAGCAGTACTTC
- - TRBJ1-4 TRBV25-1 CATRLGANEKLFF TGTGCCACCCGACTGGGCGCTAATGAAAAACTGTTTTTT